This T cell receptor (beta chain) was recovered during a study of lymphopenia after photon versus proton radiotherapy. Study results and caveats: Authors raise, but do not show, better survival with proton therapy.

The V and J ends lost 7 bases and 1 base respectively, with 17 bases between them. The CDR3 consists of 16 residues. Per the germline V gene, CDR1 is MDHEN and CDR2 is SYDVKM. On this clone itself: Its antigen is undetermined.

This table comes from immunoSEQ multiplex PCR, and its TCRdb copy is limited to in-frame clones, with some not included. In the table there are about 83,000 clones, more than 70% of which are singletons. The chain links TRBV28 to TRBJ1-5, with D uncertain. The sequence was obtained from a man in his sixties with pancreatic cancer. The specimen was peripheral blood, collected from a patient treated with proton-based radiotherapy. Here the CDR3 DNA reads TGTGCCAGCACTACCCCCGCAGGCAGGAGCAATCAGCCCCAGCATTTT. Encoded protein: CASTTPAGRSNQPQHF.